Shown below are 21 T cell receptor beta chains from a single sample sequenced in a study of control samples from healthy donors and cancer patients. Sequencing was performed with immunoSEQ multiplex PCR; in TCRdb, only in-frame clones are kept and a portion is missing. The sample shows 110,000 or so clones, more than 70% of them seen only once. The material sequenced was blood. The receptor set was obtained from a man aged 45 to 65 in good health.

J is TRBJ2-7 and V is TRBV5-1, with 8 bases aligning to TRBD1. The trim removed 0 bases at V and 5 bases at J, leaving 4 bases unmatched. Germline loops: CDR1 SGHRS, CDR2 YFSETQ. The CDR3 has 14 residues. The CDR3 loop reads CASSLGAGGNEQYF. CDR3 DNA sequence: TGCGCCAGCAGCTTGGGCGCAGGGGGCAACGAGCAGTACTTC.

This sequence joins TRBV29-1 and TRBJ1-3, with a possible D match to TRBD1 (5 bases). The CDR3 spans 12 residues. Germline CDR1 is SQVTM and CDR2 is ANQGSEA. The CDR3 nucleotides are TGCACCATCCGAGGGGTTGGAAACACCATATATTTT. This codes for CTIRGVGNTIYF.

The chain is built from TRBV30 and TRBJ1-3; 11 nucleotides agree with TRBD1. The J segment lost 5 bases and the V segment lost 2 bases, leaving 5 bases of the junction unmatched. CDR3 length: 15 residues. Germline V gene lookup returns CDR1 GTSNPN and CDR2 SVGIG (reference sequence). This CDR3 reads CAWSIGQGARNTIYF. The CDR3 coding sequence is TGTGCCTGGAGTATAGGACAGGGGGCTAGAAACACCATATATTTT.

This chain connects TRBV6-6 to TRBJ2-3, with 7 bases matching TRBD2. The CDR3 consists of 17 residues. Trimming cost V 5 bases and J 3 bases; bases outside gene matches: 14. Germline CDR1 is MNHNY and CDR2 is SVGAGI (reference sequence). Here the CDR3 reads CASSHHGGGRVTDTQYF. CDR3 DNA sequence: TGTGCCAGCAGTCATCACGGCGGGGGTCGAGTGACAGATACGCAGTATTTT.

The chain's CDR3 is CASTEGRGGSPLHF. The CDR3 coding sequence is TGTGCCAGCACCGAGGGAAGGGGAGGCTCACCCCTCCACTTT. The chain combines TRBV2 with TRBJ1-6; tentative D call: TRBD1 (5 bases). This CDR3 comprises 14 residues. Germline V gives CDR1 SNHLY, CDR2 FYNNEI. V shed 7 bases and J shed 10 bases, with 17 bases lying between them.

The chain combines TRBV9 with TRBJ1-3; D not resolved. CDR1 and CDR2 from the germline V gene are SGDLS and YYNGEE. V shed 2 bases and J shed 4 bases, with 4 bases lying between them. The CDR3 length is 12 residues. CDR3 in amino acids: CASSVSGNTIYF. In DNA form, the CDR3 reads TGTGCCAGCAGCGTCTCAGGAAACACCATATATTTT.

The rearrangement uses TRBV5-8 and TRBJ1-1; D unresolved. This CDR3 region has 13 residues. CDR1 is SGHTS and CDR2 is YDEGEE in the germline V gene. V dropped 0 bases and J dropped 2 bases, with 5 bases sitting between them. The CDR3 DNA is TGTGCCAGCAGCTTGGTACCTAACACTGAAGCTTTCTTT. This translates into CASSLVPNTEAFF. Looking up the rest from reference TRBV5-8 and TRBJ1-1 gives the full variable domain: EAGVTQSPTHLIKTRGQQATLRCSPISGHTSVYWYQQALGLGLQFLLWYDEGEERNRGNFPPRFSGRQFPNYSSELNVNALELEDSALYLCASSLVPNTEAFFGQGTRLTVV.

The chain carries TRBV11-2 and TRBJ1-2; D gene uncertain. Between the trimmed V and J ends, which lost 5 bases and 8 bases, there was a span of 21 bases. The V gene's germline CDR1 is SGHAT and CDR2 FQNNGV. The CDR3 runs 15 residues. CDR3 in DNA: TGTGCCAGCAGCCGTGGCCCTCTCAACTCGGGGGGCTACACCTTC. Its protein product is CASSRGPLNSGGYTF.

This chain links TRBV19 with TRBJ1-6, with a tentative D call TRBD1 (5 bases). The length of the CDR3 is 15 residues. V was cut by 0 bases and J by 8 bases, with 11 bases left in between. CDR1 and CDR2 (germline): LNHDA, SQIVND (reference sequence). CDR3 amino acids: CASSIEAGYDSPLHF. CDR3 nucleotides: TGTGCCAGTAGTATAGAAGCAGGGTATGATTCACCCCTCCACTTT.

V and J are TRBV15 and TRBJ1-5; D gene ambiguous. V lost 5 bases to trimming and J lost 0 bases, with 11 bases between them. The CDR3 contains 15 residues. Looked up from germline, CDR1 is LNHNV and CDR2 is YYDKDF (reference sequence). Written as DNA, the CDR3 is TGTGCCACCAGCGCAGGCCTGTATAGCAATCAGCCCCAGCATTTT. As protein: CATSAGLYSNQPQHF. The variable domain in full, with the rest retrieved from reference TRBV15 and TRBJ1-5, is DAMVIQNPRYQVTQFGKPVTLSCSQTLNHNVMYWYQQKSSQAPKLLFHYYDKDFNNEADTPDNFQSRRPNTSFCFLDIRSPGLGDTAMYLCATSAGLYSNQPQHFGDGTRLSIL.

This chain joins TRBV6-5 and TRBJ2-2, with D tentatively TRBD1 or TRBD2 (7 bases each). Germline lookup yields CDR1 MNHEY and CDR2 SVGAGI. Trimming took off 4 bases at V and 9 bases at J, with 15 bases between the two ends. The CDR3 totals 14 residues. In DNA, the CDR3 is TGTGCCAGCAGTTCCTCAGGGGGGGGCCGGGAGCTGTTTTTT. It encodes CASSSSGGGRELFF.

The V gene is TRBV29-1, the J gene TRBJ2-5; 9 bases agree with TRBD1. The junction had 4 bases not matched to a gene; V was cut back by 6 bases and J by 2 bases. The germline V gene encodes CDR1 SQVTM and CDR2 ANQGSEA. The CDR3 spans 13 residues. CDR3 region: CSVLTGGQETQYF. CDR3 nucleotides: TGCAGCGTCCTGACAGGGGGGCAAGAGACCCAGTACTTC. Full variable domain (missing parts from reference TRBV29-1 and TRBJ2-5): SAVISQKPSRDICQRGTSLTIQCQVDSQVTMMFWYRQQPGQSLTLIATANQGSEATYESGFVIDKFPISRPNLTFSTLTVSNMSPEDSSIYLCSVLTGGQETQYFGPGTRLLVL.

This clone turned up a few times. The chain is built from TRBV25-1 and TRBJ2-7; tentative D call: TRBD1 (6 bases). In germline, CDR1 is MGHDK, CDR2 SYGVNS. The CDR3 totals 18 residues. V shed 1 base and J shed 0 bases, with 19 bases lying between them. The CDR3 DNA is TGTGCCAGCAGTGAATCGGGCAGGGGCCCAGTAAGCTCCTACGAGCAGTACTTC. Protein sequence: CASSESGRGPVSSYEQYF.

CDR3 loop: CASSLRQSSYNEQFF. CDR3 coding DNA: TGCGCCAGCAGTCTGAGACAGAGCTCCTACAATGAGCAGTTCTTC. The chain links TRBV5-1 to TRBJ2-1; a weak D match, TRBD1 (5 bases). Between the trimmed V and J ends, which lost 5 bases and 0 bases, there was a span of 12 bases. This CDR3 has 15 amino acids. The germline gives CDR1 SGHRS, CDR2 YFSETQ.

This chain joins TRBV21-1 and TRBJ2-1; TRBD2 reflects the table's D call only, with no check against the DNA. TRBV21-1 is given as a pseudogene. The CDR3 has 17 amino acids. As DNA, the CDR3 is TGTGCCAGCAGCAACAGACTAGCGGGGGGGCTTGAGGGTGAGCAGTTCTTC. Translating it yields CASSNRLAGGLEGEQFF.

The V call is TRBV14, the J call TRBJ1-3, with D possibly TRBD1 on 5 matching bases. V dropped 5 bases and J dropped 2 bases, with 16 bases sitting between them. Germline CDR1 SGHDN, CDR2 FVKESK. The CDR3 consists of 16 residues. The CDR3 is CASSGGLGLTGNTIYF. In DNA, the CDR3 is TGTGCCAGCAGCGGTGGTCTGGGACTGACTGGAAACACCATATATTTT.

This sequence joins TRBV29-1 and TRBJ2-5; tentatively, D is TRBD2 (5 bases). CDR1 is SQVTM and CDR2 is ANQGSEA in the germline V gene. The CDR3 contains 15 residues. V lost 3 bases to trimming and J lost 5 bases, with 19 bases between them. CDR3 nucleotide sequence: TGCAGCGTTGAGGAGAGGGCGCAGATTGGGGAGACCCAGTACTTC. Translated: CSVEERAQIGETQYF. The full variable domain, with the rest looked up from reference TRBV29-1 and TRBJ2-5, is SAVISQKPSRDICQRGTSLTIQCQVDSQVTMMFWYRQQPGQSLTLIATANQGSEATYESGFVIDKFPISRPNLTFSTLTVSNMSPEDSSIYLCSVEERAQIGETQYFGPGTRLLVL.

The J gene is TRBJ1-1, the V gene TRBV20-1; 9 bases match TRBD1. Germline CDR1 and CDR2: DFQATT and SNEGSKA (reference sequence). The CDR3 loop spans 13 amino acids. Unmatched junction bases numbered 6, after V lost 6 bases and J lost 4 bases. The CDR3 sequence: CSASQQGATEAFF. The CDR3 coding sequence is TGCAGTGCGAGTCAACAGGGGGCCACTGAAGCTTTCTTT.

This chain joins TRBV27 and TRBJ2-1; TRBD2 is a possible D gene (6 bases). The V and J ends lost 1 base and 6 bases respectively, with 34 bases between them. The CDR3 has 22 residues. In germline, CDR1 is MNHEY, CDR2 SMNVEV (reference sequence). The CDR3 loop is CASSLYGVTERDWVHGGNEQFF. The CDR3 bases are TGTGCCAGCAGTTTATATGGCGTGACAGAAAGGGACTGGGTTCACGGGGGCAATGAGCAGTTCTTC.

This chain links TRBV29-1 with TRBJ2-5; 9 bases map to TRBD1. This CDR3 region has 15 residues. V shed 4 bases and J 1 base; nucleotides not matched to a gene: 7. CDR1 is SQVTM, CDR2 ANQGSEA, per germline. The CDR3 DNA reads as TGCAGCGTTGGACAGACAGGGGGGCGCCAAGAGACCCAGTACTTC. Translated, it gives CSVGQTGGRQETQYF. Full variable domain (remainder filled in from reference TRBV29-1 and TRBJ2-5): SAVISQKPSRDICQRGTSLTIQCQVDSQVTMMFWYRQQPGQSLTLIATANQGSEATYESGFVIDKFPISRPNLTFSTLTVSNMSPEDSSIYLCSVGQTGGRQETQYFGPGTRLLVL.

The rearrangement joins TRBV15 to TRBJ1-2; no clear D gene. The CDR3 spans 15 residues. V lost 4 bases to trimming and J lost 13 bases, with 25 bases between them. Per germline, CDR1 LNHNV and CDR2 YYDKDF (reference sequence). CDR3 sequence: CATSISGDTPVGCTF. CDR3 coding DNA: TGTGCCACCAGCATATCAGGTGATACCCCAGTGGGGTGCACCTTC.